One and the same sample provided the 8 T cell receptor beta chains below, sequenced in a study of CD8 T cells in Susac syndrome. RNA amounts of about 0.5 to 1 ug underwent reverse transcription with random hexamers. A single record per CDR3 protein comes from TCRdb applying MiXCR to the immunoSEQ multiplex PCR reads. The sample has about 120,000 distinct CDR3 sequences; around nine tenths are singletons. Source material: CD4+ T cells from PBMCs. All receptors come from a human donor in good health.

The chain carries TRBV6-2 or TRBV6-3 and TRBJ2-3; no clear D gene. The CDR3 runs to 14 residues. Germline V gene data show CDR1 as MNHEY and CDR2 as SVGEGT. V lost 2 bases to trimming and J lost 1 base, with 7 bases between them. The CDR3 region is CASSYGLRTDTQYF. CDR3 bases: TGTGCCAGCAGTTACGGGTTACGCACAGATACGCAGTATTTT.

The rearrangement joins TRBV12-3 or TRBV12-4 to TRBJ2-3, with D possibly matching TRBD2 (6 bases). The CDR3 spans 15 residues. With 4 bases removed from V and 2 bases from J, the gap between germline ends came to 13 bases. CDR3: CASSYRSGNTDTQYF. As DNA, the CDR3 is TGTGCCAGCAGTTATCGTAGCGGAAACACAGATACGCAGTATTTT.

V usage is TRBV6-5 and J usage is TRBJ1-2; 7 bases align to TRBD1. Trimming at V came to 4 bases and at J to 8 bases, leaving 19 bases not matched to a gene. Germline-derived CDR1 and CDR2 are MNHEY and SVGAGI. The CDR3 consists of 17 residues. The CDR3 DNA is TGTGCCAGCAGTTCTCCGGGTTTGACAGGGTTGAGTTGGGGCTACACCTTC. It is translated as CASSSPGLTGLSWGYTF.

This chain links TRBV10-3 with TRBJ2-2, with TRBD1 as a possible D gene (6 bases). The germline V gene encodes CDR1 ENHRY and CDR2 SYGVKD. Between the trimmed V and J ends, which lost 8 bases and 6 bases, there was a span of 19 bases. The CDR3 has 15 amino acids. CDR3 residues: CAIPKSDRAPGELFF. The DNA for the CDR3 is TGTGCCATCCCCAAGTCGGACAGAGCCCCCGGGGAGCTGTTTTTT.

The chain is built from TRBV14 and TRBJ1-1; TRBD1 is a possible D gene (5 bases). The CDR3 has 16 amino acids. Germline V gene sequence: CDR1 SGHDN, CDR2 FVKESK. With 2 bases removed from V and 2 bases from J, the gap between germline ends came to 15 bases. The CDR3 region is CASSQHGGVTNTEAFF. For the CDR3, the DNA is TGTGCCAGCAGCCAACACGGGGGGGTTACTAACACTGAAGCTTTCTTT.

The CDR3 is CASSLAGPAGGLWEQFF. The CDR3 DNA reads as TGCGCCAGCAGCTTGGCAGGGCCAGCGGGAGGATTGTGGGAGCAGTTCTTC. V gene TRBV5-1 combines with J gene TRBJ2-1, with TRBD2 identical over 9 bases. Germline loops: CDR1 SGHRS, CDR2 YFSETQ. Trimming removed 0 bases from V and 10 bases from J; junction bases left unmatched: 14. This CDR3 is 17 amino acids long.

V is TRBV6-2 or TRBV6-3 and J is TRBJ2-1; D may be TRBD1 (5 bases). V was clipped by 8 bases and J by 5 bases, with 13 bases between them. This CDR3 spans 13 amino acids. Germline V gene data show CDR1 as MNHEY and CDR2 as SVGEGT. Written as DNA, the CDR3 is TGTGCCAGCCAACCAGGGTCCCACAATGAGCAGTTCTTC. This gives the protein CASQPGSHNEQFF.

This chain's CDR3 is CASSPLSGGDQPQHF. CDR3 bases: TGTGCCAGCTCACCACTTTCAGGAGGTGATCAGCCCCAGCATTTT. The chain couples TRBV18 to TRBJ1-5, with D unresolved. The germline V gene has CDR1 KGHSH and CDR2 LQKENI. Trimming pared 1 base from V and 5 bases from J, leaving 12 bases between. There are 15 residues in the CDR3.